The 32 T cell receptor beta chains presented below share a single source sample, sequenced in a study of blood T cell repertoires in COVID-19. Measured with immunoSEQ multiplex PCR; TCRdb has only the in-frame clones, and not every one. The sample carries about 430,000 clones, about 88% recorded once. The sample taken for sequencing was PBMCs or T cells enriched from blood (not recorded which). The receptors stem from a young woman who had been exposed to COVID-19.

CDR3 in DNA: TGTGCCAGCAGCTTAGCTAGCGGGGGAACTAACACCGGGGAGCTGTTTTTT. Its translation is CASSLASGGTNTGELFF. V and J are TRBV7-3 and TRBJ2-2; 10 bases fit TRBD2. The germline CDR1 and CDR2 sequences are SGHTA and FQGTGA. CDR3 size: 17 residues. V gave up 2 bases and J gave up 2 bases; unmatched junction bases: 5.

This clone was seen a handful of times. V is TRBV6-1 and J is TRBJ1-2, with D hard to call. In germline, CDR1 is MNHNS, CDR2 SASEGT. V was shortened by 1 base and J by 2 bases, with 8 bases between the two germline ends. The CDR3 loop spans 14 amino acids. This CDR3 reads CASSEGAENYGYTF. The CDR3 DNA reads TGTGCCAGCAGTGAAGGGGCAGAGAACTATGGCTACACCTTC.

This clone was recorded only once. This chain uses TRBV28 with TRBJ2-3, with D possibly being TRBD2 (7 bases). Germline CDR1 is MDHEN and CDR2 is SYDVKM. V lost 3 bases, J lost 5 bases, and 15 bases lay in between. There are 15 residues in the CDR3. CDR3 loop: CASSFGGGGGDTQYF. The CDR3 DNA follows: TGTGCCAGCAGTTTTGGAGGGGGAGGGGGAGATACGCAGTATTTT. Together with reference TRBV28 and TRBJ2-3, the CDR3 gives the full variable domain: DVKVTQSSRYLVKRTGEKVFLECVQDMDHENMFWYRQDPGLGLRLIYFSYDVKMKEKGDIPEGYSVSREKKERFSLILESASTNQTSMYLCASSFGGGGGDTQYFGPGTRLTVL.

V gene TRBV6-5 combines with J gene TRBJ2-7; D ambiguous. Germline V gene lookup returns CDR1 MNHEY and CDR2 SVGAGI. The CDR3 runs to 11 residues. Trimming shortened V by 7 bases and J by 5 bases, and 9 bases separated the two germline ends. The CDR3 DNA reads as TGTGCCAGCACGAGATTTGACGAGCAGTACTTC. Translating it yields CASTRFDEQYF.

This clone showed up just once. This rearrangement joins TRBV14 to TRBJ1-1; D remains ambiguous. This CDR3 is 13 amino acids long. V was trimmed by 3 bases and J by 0 bases, leaving 5 bases between them. The germline gives CDR1 SGHDN, CDR2 FVKESK. The CDR3, as DNA: TGTGCCAGCAGCCACGGGATGAACACTGAAGCTTTCTTT. Translated: CASSHGMNTEAFF.

The gene calls are TRBV27 and TRBJ2-7; 9 bases align to TRBD2. From germline, CDR1 is MNHEY and CDR2 SMNVEV (reference sequence). Losses at the gene ends were 7 bases for V and 2 bases for J; bases not matched to a gene: 9. The CDR3 loop spans 15 amino acids. The CDR3 sequence: CASKPGTSRAYEQYF. The CDR3 coding sequence is TGTGCCAGCAAGCCCGGGACTAGCAGAGCCTACGAGCAGTACTTC.

The chain recombines TRBV7-2 with TRBJ2-2; the match to TRBD2 covers 10 bases. The V gene's germline CDR1 is SGHTA and CDR2 FQGNSA. The length of the CDR3 is 16 residues. V was pared by 6 bases and J by 4 bases, with 8 bases of the junction left unmatched. The DNA of the CDR3 is TGTGCCAGCAGGGGAGCGGGAGGGCGTGGCACCGGGGAGCTGTTTTTT. Its translation: CASRGAGGRGTGELFF.

The gene calls are TRBV5-6 and TRBJ2-1; D perhaps matches TRBD1 (6 bases). With 2 bases removed from V and 1 base from J, the gap between germline ends came to 7 bases. The germline V gene encodes CDR1 SGHDT and CDR2 YYEEEE. The CDR3 has 14 amino acids. The CDR3 loop reads CASSFGTSYNEQFF. The CDR3 region has the DNA TGTGCCAGCAGCTTCGGGACATCCTACAATGAGCAGTTCTTC.

The chain combines TRBV7-2 with TRBJ1-4; D might be TRBD1 (6 bases). Trimming left V 5 bases short and J 10 bases short, with 20 bases between. This CDR3 is 15 amino acids long. Germline loops: CDR1 SGHTA, CDR2 FQGNSA. CDR3 in DNA: TGTGCCAGCAGCCAACAGGGCGAGAAGAGAGGAAAACTGTTTTTT. Translating gives CASSQQGEKRGKLFF. Looking up the rest from reference TRBV7-2 and TRBJ1-4 gives the full variable domain: GAGVSQSPSNKVTEKGKDVELRCDPISGHTALYWYRQSLGQGLEFLIYFQGNSAPDKSGLPSDRFSAERTGGSVSTLTIQRTQQEDSAVYLCASSQQGEKRGKLFFGSGTQLSVL.

The rearrangement joins TRBV7-8 to TRBJ2-5, with D possibly matching TRBD2 (7 bases). The germline V and J ends were trimmed by 2 bases and 2 bases, with 27 bases remaining between them. CDR1 and CDR2 from the germline V gene are SGHVS and FQNEAQ. CDR3 size: 20 residues. The CDR3 region has the DNA TGTGCCAGCAGCTTACGGCCGGGCGGGGGCATGAGAACAATACAAGAGACCCAGTACTTC. It encodes CASSLRPGGGMRTIQETQYF.

The V gene is TRBV6-5, the J gene TRBJ2-7; 7 bases are shared with TRBD1. Losses at the gene ends were 6 bases for V and 3 bases for J; bases not matched to a gene: 5. The CDR3 has 13 amino acids. Germline values: CDR1 MNHEY, CDR2 SVGAGI. The CDR3 DNA follows: TGTGCCAGCAGCCGGACAGGACACTACGAGCAGTACTTC. It codes for CASSRTGHYEQYF.

The V call is TRBV7-6, the J call TRBJ2-3; D may be TRBD1 (6 bases). V dropped 4 bases and J dropped 4 bases, with 18 bases sitting between them. This CDR3 region has 16 residues. Germline values: CDR1 SGHVS, CDR2 FNYEAQ. Written as DNA, the CDR3 is TGTGCCAGCAGCTCTACCTCACAGGGAGTAGCAGATACGCAGTATTTT. The encoded protein is CASSSTSQGVADTQYF.

This clone was seen only once. The chain combines TRBV7-3 with TRBJ2-2; D is possibly TRBD2 (6 bases). The CDR3 loop spans 15 amino acids. Trimming stripped 3 bases from V and 7 bases from J, with 15 bases between. Germline loops: CDR1 SGHTA, CDR2 FQGTGA. This chain's CDR3 is CASSFAGRSGGELFF. For the CDR3, the DNA is TGTGCCAGCAGCTTCGCAGGGAGGAGCGGCGGGGAGCTGTTTTTT.

The chain joins TRBV11-2 to TRBJ2-1; TRBD2 is a possible D gene (5 bases). This CDR3 is built from 13 residues. Trimming took off 5 bases at V and 4 bases at J, with 9 bases between the two ends. Germline CDR1 is SGHAT and CDR2 is FQNNGV. CDR3 sequence reads: CASSRGLYNEQFF. In nucleotides, the CDR3 is TGTGCCAGCAGCCGTGGACTGTACAATGAGCAGTTCTTC.

The gene calls are TRBV28 and TRBJ1-5, with D perhaps matching TRBD1 (5 bases). Germline assignment: CDR1 MDHEN and CDR2 SYDVKM. The V gene lost 1 base and the J gene lost 6 bases, with 25 bases spanning the gap. This CDR3 is built from 19 residues. The CDR3 loop reads CASSLSTSTNWRGTQPQHF. CDR3 bases: TGTGCCAGCAGTTTATCTACATCCACCAACTGGAGGGGCACTCAGCCCCAGCATTTT. Complete variable domain (other parts from reference TRBV28 and TRBJ1-5): DVKVTQSSRYLVKRTGEKVFLECVQDMDHENMFWYRQDPGLGLRLIYFSYDVKMKEKGDIPEGYSVSREKKERFSLILESASTNQTSMYLCASSLSTSTNWRGTQPQHFGDGTRLSIL.

The chain has TRBV10-1 and TRBJ1-2; D not resolved. V was shortened by 4 bases and J by 5 bases, with 14 bases between the two germline ends. The V gene's germline CDR1 is WNHNN and CDR2 SYGVQD (reference sequence). The CDR3 consists of 14 residues. The CDR3 bases are TGCGCCAGCAGTGCTCTCGGACTGGTTTATGGCTACACCTTC. It translates to CASSALGLVYGYTF.

The chain joins TRBV7-2 to TRBJ2-3, with 8 bases fitting TRBD2. J was trimmed by 6 bases and V by 1 base; bases with no gene match: 0. The CDR3 covers 13 residues. CDR1 is SGHTA, CDR2 FQGNSA, per germline. The DNA for the CDR3 is TGTGCCAGCAGCTTAGGGACTAGCGATACGCAGTATTTT. Its protein is CASSLGTSDTQYF.

The chain recombines TRBV29-1 with TRBJ2-7; TRBD1 aligns across 9 bases. Germline CDR1 is SQVTM and CDR2 is ANQGSEA. The trim removed 1 base at V and 2 bases at J, leaving 9 bases unmatched. The CDR3 is made up of 16 amino acids. The CDR3 protein is CSVEVATGGIPYEQYF. The CDR3 DNA reads as TGCAGCGTTGAAGTAGCGACAGGGGGAATCCCCTACGAGCAGTACTTC.

Worth noting for this clone: This specimen includes other DNA sequences encoding the same CDR3. V gene TRBV27 combines with J gene TRBJ1-2; D unresolved. Germline CDR1 MNHEY, CDR2 SMNVEV (reference sequence). This CDR3 spans 14 amino acids. V shed 0 bases and J shed 2 bases, with 7 bases lying between them. The DNA of the CDR3 is TGTGCCAGCAGTTTATCGTCCGGGAACTATGGCTACACCTTC. Protein sequence: CASSLSSGNYGYTF.

CDR3 DNA sequence: TGTGCCAGCATCCAGCGAGGAGCCAAAAACATTCAGTACTTC. Protein sequence: CASIQRGAKNIQYF. The V call is TRBV28, the J call TRBJ2-4, with unresolved D. CDR3 size: 14 residues. Germline V CDR1 and CDR2: MDHEN, SYDVKM. V lost 7 bases, J lost 0 bases, and 10 bases lay in between.

This rearrangement joins TRBV30 to TRBJ2-1; D is perhaps TRBD1 (6 bases). Germline values: CDR1 GTSNPN, CDR2 SVGIG (reference sequence). The CDR3 sequence is 16 residues long. V lost 3 bases and J 0 bases, leaving 15 bases between the germline ends. The CDR3 nucleotides read TGTGCCTGGAGCACAGGGTTATCCAGCTCCTACAATGAGCAGTTCTTC. Protein product: CAWSTGLSSSYNEQFF.

The gene calls are TRBV6-2 or TRBV6-3 and TRBJ2-5; D gene ambiguous. CDR3 length equals 14 residues. Germline CDR1 reads MNHEY; CDR2 reads SVGEGT. V lost 3 bases and J lost 5, with 13 bases in between. This chain's CDR3 is CASSYTTLEETQYF. DNA of the CDR3: TGTGCCAGCAGTTATACCACTTTGGAGGAGACCCAGTACTTC.

V is TRBV19 and J is TRBJ1-2, with D possibly being TRBD1 (5 bases). This CDR3 is built from 15 residues. Deletions cut 2 bases from V and 4 bases from J, with 14 bases between. Germline values: CDR1 LNHDA, CDR2 SQIVND (reference sequence). The CDR3 protein is CASSIPQQGTYGYTF. The CDR3 nucleotides are TGTGCCAGTAGTATACCCCAGCAGGGAACCTATGGCTACACCTTC.

The chain uses TRBV5-6 and TRBJ1-1, with D maybe TRBD1 (6 bases). Germline V gene data show CDR1 as SGHDT and CDR2 as YYEEEE. The length of the CDR3 is 16 residues. V was clipped by 4 bases and J by 1 base, with 17 bases between them. CDR3 coding DNA: TGTGCCAGCAGCCAAACCCGTGGACAGCGGAACACTGAAGCTTTCTTT. Its protein product is CASSQTRGQRNTEAFF.

This clone was seen just once. J is TRBJ2-7 and V is TRBV21-1; no check of the table's D call, TRBD2, against the DNA was made. TRBV21-1 represents a pseudogene. The CDR3 extends over 13 amino acids. The CDR3 spells CATRLADFYEQYF. CDR3 in DNA: TGTGCCACCCGACTAGCGGATTTTTACGAGCAGTACTTC.

Note on this clone: The germline gene is not matched at one end of the junction; a read error may be the cause. This sequence joins TRBV5-1 and TRBJ2-1; TRBD1 matches at 9 bases. The CDR3 runs 14 residues. Germline V gives CDR1 SGHRS, CDR2 YFSETQ. CDR3 DNA sequence: TGCGCCAGCAGCTTGGGGGGACAGGGCTCTCTCACGGTCTTC. It codes for CASSLGGQGSLTVF. Full variable domain (missing parts from reference TRBV5-1 and TRBJ2-1): KAGVTQTPRYLIKTRGQQVTLSCSPISGHRSVSWYQQTPGQGLQFLFEYFSETQRNKGNFPGRFSGRQFSNSRSEMNVSTLELGDSALYLCASSLGGQGSLTVFGPGTRLTVL.

The rearrangement uses TRBV18 and TRBJ2-1; 7 positions agree with TRBD1. This CDR3 has 15 amino acids. Germline CDR1 and CDR2: KGHSH and LQKENI. The V segment lost 6 bases and the J segment 2 bases; nucleotides outside the gene matches: 7. This chain's CDR3 is CASSFPGQPYNEQFF. Here the CDR3 DNA reads TGTGCCAGCTCGTTCCCGGGACAGCCCTACAATGAGCAGTTCTTC.

This chain uses TRBV6-2 or TRBV6-3 with TRBJ1-6; D may be TRBD1 (5 bases). Germline CDR1 is MNHEY and CDR2 is SVGEGT. Trimming removed 0 bases from V and 8 bases from J, with 8 bases in between. This CDR3 has 14 amino acids. The chain's CDR3 is CASSYSQEYSPLHF. CDR3 DNA: TGTGCCAGCAGTTACTCACAGGAGTATTCACCCCTCCACTTT.

This clone was found once. The V call is TRBV7-2, the J call TRBJ1-6; a weak D match, TRBD1 (5 bases). Germline lookup yields CDR1 SGHTA and CDR2 FQGNSA. Trimming took 1 base from V and 0 from J, leaving 10 bases between them. The CDR3 is made up of 17 amino acids. CDR3 in amino acids: CASSLDLGRSYNSPLHF. The CDR3 DNA reads as TGTGCCAGCAGCTTAGATCTGGGGCGCTCCTATAATTCACCCCTCCACTTT. The full variable domain, rest sourced from reference TRBV7-2 and TRBJ1-6, is GAGVSQSPSNKVTEKGKDVELRCDPISGHTALYWYRQSLGQGLEFLIYFQGNSAPDKSGLPSDRFSAERTGGSVSTLTIQRTQQEDSAVYLCASSLDLGRSYNSPLHFGNGTRLTVT.

This sequence joins TRBV11-3 and TRBJ1-1; possibly TRBD1 for D (5 bases). Germline V gene sequence: CDR1 SGHNT, CDR2 YENEEA. The V gene lost 5 bases and the J gene lost 4 bases, with 8 bases spanning the gap. This CDR3 spans 12 amino acids. In DNA form, the CDR3 reads TGTGCCAGCAGCGCCCAGGGCACTGAAGCTTTCTTT. It encodes CASSAQGTEAFF.

This clone was recorded once. This sequence joins TRBV5-4 and TRBJ1-4; 7 bases match TRBD1. Looked up from germline, CDR1 is SGHNT and CDR2 is YYREEE (reference sequence). The CDR3 is 15 residues long. The ends lost 5 bases at V and 0 bases at J; junction bases unmatched: 4. CDR3 nucleotides: TGTGCCAGCAGTTCTACAGGGGCAACTAATGAAAAACTGTTTTTT. It is translated as CASSSTGATNEKLFF.

The chain joins TRBV28 to TRBJ2-5; D remains unclear. The CDR3 is 13 residues long. Trimming took off 3 bases at V and 1 base at J, with 6 bases between the two ends. Germline V CDR1 and CDR2: MDHEN, SYDVKM. The DNA of the CDR3 is TGTGCCAGCAGTTTGAACAGCCAAGAGACCCAGTACTTC. This codes for CASSLNSQETQYF.